This TCR beta chain is drawn from a study of blood T cell repertoires in COVID-19. About the research overall: Spain, Italy and the United States supplied samples that represented acute and convalescent COVID-19. PBMCs, B-cell-depleted T cells, or T cells provided the cDNA or gDNA that made up the material.

In the original analysis: Scientists estimated how many nucleated cells there were by amplifying reference gene primers. TCRdb's copy holds only in-frame clones and misses some; the assay was immunoSEQ multiplex PCR. V and J calls and clone size are copied from that table; D and trimming were computed from the DNA. The table lists 140,000 to 150,000 clones, roughly 82% of them singletons, with roughly 4.8% in the top ten. The germline gives CDR1 ENHRY, CDR2 SYGVKD. This CDR3 is 15 amino acids long. The V end lost 5 bases, the J end lost 0 bases, and 8 bases lay between the germline ends. The sample consisted of peripheral blood. The receptor's source is a human donor in a cohort sampled during active COVID-19. The gene calls are TRBV10-3 and TRBJ2-6; D ambiguous. The CDR3 coding sequence is TGTGCCATCAGTAGTTCGGTCTCTGGGGCCAACGTCCTGACTTTC. It encodes CAISSSVSGANVLTF.